Following are 4 T cell receptor beta chains from one sample sequenced in a study of blood T cell repertoires in COVID-19. The method was immunoSEQ multiplex PCR; TCRdb's version includes in-frame clones alone and lacks a portion of them. In the table there are under 300,000 clones, approximately 88% of which are singletons. Sequencing was done on a sample of peripheral blood. The receptor source for this set is a man aged 45-60 years with acute or convalescent COVID-19.

The chain is built from TRBV6-4 and TRBJ1-2; 8 bases fit TRBD1. CDR3 length: 15 amino acids. V trimming: 6 bases; J trimming: 6 bases; junction bases outside the gene matches: 12. Germline V lookup: CDR1 MRHNA, CDR2 SNTAGT. This chain's CDR3 is CASSLRQGPTHGYTF. The CDR3 DNA is TGTGCCAGCAGCCTAAGACAGGGGCCAACGCATGGCTACACCTTC.

The chain combines TRBV27 with TRBJ2-7, with 10 positions matching TRBD1. With V trimmed by 4 bases and J by 3 bases, 3 bases remained unmatched. This CDR3 comprises 14 residues. Germline assignment: CDR1 MNHEY and CDR2 SMNVEV (reference sequence). CDR3: CASSSRTGGYEQYF. CDR3 nucleotide sequence: TGTGCCAGCAGTTCCCGGACAGGGGGCTACGAGCAGTACTTC.

The chain carries TRBV11-3 and TRBJ2-7; D is undetermined. Germline values: CDR1 SGHNT, CDR2 YENEEA. The V gene lost 3 bases and the J gene lost 1 base, with 7 bases spanning the gap. The CDR3 covers 13 residues. CDR3 DNA: TGTGCCAGCAGCTTGGGCCCTTCCTACGAGCAGTACTTC. This translates into CASSLGPSYEQYF. The whole variable domain, remainder taken from reference TRBV11-3 and TRBJ2-7, is EAGVVQSPRYKIIEKKQPVAFWCNPISGHNTLYWYLQNLGQGPELLIRYENEEAVDDSQLPKDRFSAERLKGVDSTLKIQPAELGDSAVYLCASSLGPSYEQYFGPGTRLTVT.

The chain carries TRBV20-1 and TRBJ1-1, with TRBD1 identical over 12 bases. Trimming took 3 bases from V and 7 from J; bases not matched to a gene: 9. This CDR3 comprises 15 residues. Germline values: CDR1 DFQATT, CDR2 SNEGSKA (reference sequence). CDR3 coding DNA: TGCAGTGCTAGTGATGGGGGACAGGGGGCCATTGAAGCTTTCTTT. Protein product: CSASDGGQGAIEAFF.